This T cell receptor beta chain originates from a study of blood T cell repertoires in COVID-19. Study-level information: Acute and convalescent COVID-19 samples came from the United States, Italy and Spain.

In the original analysis: By means of reference gene primer amplification, nucleated cell counts were estimated. Generated by immunoSEQ multiplex PCR, the TCRdb table keeps only in-frame clones and is missing some. The D gene and trimming were derived from the DNA, and the V and J assignments and clone size from that table. The top ten hold over 0.7% of the sample, which has about 190,000 clones, more than 75% seen once. CDR3 length equals 13 residues. The V gene's germline CDR1 is SEHNR and CDR2 FQNEAQ (reference sequence). Trimming took off 3 bases at V and 7 bases at J, with 10 bases between the two ends.

The sequence came from a woman between 18 and 29 years old who had recovered from COVID-19. The chain joins TRBV7-9 to TRBJ1-5; D possibly corresponds to TRBD1 (5 bases). Sequenced input: peripheral blood. The CDR3 region has the DNA TGTGCCAGCAGCTTCTCGACAGACCAGCCCCAGCATTTT. Residues: CASSFSTDQPQHF.